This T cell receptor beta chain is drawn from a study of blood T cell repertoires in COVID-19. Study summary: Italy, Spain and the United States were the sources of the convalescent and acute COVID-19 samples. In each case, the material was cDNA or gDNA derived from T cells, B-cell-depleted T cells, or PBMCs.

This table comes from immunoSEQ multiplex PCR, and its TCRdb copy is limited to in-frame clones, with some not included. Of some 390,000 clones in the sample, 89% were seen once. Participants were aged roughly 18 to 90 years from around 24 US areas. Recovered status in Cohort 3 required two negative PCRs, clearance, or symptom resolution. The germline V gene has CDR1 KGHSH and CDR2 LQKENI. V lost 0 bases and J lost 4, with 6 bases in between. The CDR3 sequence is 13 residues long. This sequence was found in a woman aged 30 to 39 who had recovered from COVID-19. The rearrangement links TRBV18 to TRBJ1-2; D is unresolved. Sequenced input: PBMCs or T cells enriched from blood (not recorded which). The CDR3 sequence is CASSPPSGYGYTF. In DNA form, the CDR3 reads TGTGCCAGCTCACCACCGTCAGGCTATGGCTACACCTTC.